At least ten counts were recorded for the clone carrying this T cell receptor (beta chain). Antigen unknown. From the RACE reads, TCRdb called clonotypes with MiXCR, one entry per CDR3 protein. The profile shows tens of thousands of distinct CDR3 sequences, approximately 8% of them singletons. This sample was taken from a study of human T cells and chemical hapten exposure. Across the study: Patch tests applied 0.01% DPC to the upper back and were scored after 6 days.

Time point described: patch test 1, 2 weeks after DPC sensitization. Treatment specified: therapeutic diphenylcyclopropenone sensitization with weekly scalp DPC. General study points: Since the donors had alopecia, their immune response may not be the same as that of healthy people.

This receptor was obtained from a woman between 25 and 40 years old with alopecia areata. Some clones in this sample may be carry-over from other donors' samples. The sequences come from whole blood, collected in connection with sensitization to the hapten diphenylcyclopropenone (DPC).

The CDR3 DNA is TGTGCCACCAGTGTCGACGATACGCAGTATTTT. Its protein product is CATSVDDTQYF. This chain links TRBV24-1 with TRBJ2-3, with no clear D. CDR3 size: 11 residues. Trimming pared 5 bases from V and 6 bases from J, leaving 5 bases between. Germline values: CDR1 KGHDR, CDR2 SFDVKD.